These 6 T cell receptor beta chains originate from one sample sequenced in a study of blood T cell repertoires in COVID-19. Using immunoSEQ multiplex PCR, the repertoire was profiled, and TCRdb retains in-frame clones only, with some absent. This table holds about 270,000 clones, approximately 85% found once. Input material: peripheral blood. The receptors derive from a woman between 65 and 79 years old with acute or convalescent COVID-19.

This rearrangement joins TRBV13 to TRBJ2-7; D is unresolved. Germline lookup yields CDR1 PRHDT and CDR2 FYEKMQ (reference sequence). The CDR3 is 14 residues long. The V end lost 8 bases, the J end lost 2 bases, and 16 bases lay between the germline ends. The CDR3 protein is CASHRRGYPYEQYF. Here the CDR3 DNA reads TGTGCCAGCCATCGAAGAGGCTATCCCTACGAGCAGTACTTC. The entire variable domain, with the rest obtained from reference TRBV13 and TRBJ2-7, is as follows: AAGVIQSPRHLIKEKRETATLKCYPIPRHDTVYWYQQGPGQDPQFLISFYEKMQSDKGSIPDRFSAQQFSDYHSELNMSSLELGDSALYFCASHRRGYPYEQYFGPGTRLTVT.

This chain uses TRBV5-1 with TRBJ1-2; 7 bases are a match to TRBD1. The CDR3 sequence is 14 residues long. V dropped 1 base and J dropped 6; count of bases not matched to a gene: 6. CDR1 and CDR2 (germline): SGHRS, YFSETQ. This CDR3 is CASSLQGGQNGYTF. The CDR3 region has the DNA TGCGCCAGCAGCTTGCAAGGGGGCCAGAATGGCTACACCTTC.

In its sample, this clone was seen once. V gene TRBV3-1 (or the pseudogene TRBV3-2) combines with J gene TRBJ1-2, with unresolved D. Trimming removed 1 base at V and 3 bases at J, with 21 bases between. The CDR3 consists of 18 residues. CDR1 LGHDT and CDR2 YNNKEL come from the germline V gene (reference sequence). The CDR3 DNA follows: TGTGCCAGCAGCCAAGGTGCAGGCAGCCGAAAAAGACACTATGGCTACACCTTC. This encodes CASSQGAGSRKRHYGYTF.

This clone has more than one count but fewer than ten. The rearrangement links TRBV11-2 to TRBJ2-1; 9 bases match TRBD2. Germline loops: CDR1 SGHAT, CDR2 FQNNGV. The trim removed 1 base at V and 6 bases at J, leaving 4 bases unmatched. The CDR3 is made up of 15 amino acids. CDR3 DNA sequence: TGTGCCAGCAGCTTAGGACTAGCGGTTCGCAATGAGCAGTTCTTC. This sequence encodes CASSLGLAVRNEQFF.

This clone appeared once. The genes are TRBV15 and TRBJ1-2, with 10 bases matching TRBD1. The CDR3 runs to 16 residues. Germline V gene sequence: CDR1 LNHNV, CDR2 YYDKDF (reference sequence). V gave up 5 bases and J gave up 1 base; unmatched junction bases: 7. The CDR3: CATSRGQGKINYGYTF. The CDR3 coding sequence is TGTGCCACCAGCCGGGGACAGGGGAAGATTAACTATGGCTACACCTTC.

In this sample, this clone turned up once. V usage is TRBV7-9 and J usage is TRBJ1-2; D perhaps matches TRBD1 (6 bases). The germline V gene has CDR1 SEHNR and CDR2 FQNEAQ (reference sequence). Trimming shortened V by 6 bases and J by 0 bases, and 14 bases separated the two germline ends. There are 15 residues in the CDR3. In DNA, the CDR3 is TGTGCCAGCAGTTACCCACAGGGTTCTAACTATGGCTACACCTTC. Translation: CASSYPQGSNYGYTF.